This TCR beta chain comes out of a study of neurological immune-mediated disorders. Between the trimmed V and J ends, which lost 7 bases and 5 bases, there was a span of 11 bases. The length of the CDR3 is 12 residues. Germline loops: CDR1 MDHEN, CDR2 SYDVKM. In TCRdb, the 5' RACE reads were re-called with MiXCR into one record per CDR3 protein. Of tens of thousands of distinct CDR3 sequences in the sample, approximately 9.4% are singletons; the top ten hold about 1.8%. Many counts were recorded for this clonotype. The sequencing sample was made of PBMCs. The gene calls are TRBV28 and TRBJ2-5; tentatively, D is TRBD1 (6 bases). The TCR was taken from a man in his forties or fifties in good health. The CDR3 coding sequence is TGTGCCAGCATTGACCAGGGGGAGACCCAGTACTTC. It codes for CASIDQGETQYF. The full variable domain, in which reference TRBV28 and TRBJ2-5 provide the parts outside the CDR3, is DVKVTQSSRYLVKRTGEKVFLECVQDMDHENMFWYRQDPGLGLRLIYFSYDVKMKEKGDIPEGYSVSREKKERFSLILESASTNQTSMYLCASIDQGETQYFGPGTRLLVL.